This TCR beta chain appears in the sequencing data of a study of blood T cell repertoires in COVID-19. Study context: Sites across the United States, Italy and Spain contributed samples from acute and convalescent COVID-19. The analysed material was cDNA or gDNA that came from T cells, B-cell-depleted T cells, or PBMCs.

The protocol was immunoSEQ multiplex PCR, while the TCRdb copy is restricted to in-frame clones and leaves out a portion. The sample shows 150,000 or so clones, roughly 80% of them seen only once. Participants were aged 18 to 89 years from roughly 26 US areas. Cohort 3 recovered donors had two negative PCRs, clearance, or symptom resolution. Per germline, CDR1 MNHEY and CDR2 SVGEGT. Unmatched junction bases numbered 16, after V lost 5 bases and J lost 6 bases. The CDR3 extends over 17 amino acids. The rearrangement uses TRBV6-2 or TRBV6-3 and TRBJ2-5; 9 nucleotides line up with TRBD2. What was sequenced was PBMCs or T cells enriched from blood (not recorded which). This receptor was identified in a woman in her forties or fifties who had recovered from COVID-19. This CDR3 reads CASSLVHLAGARKTQYF. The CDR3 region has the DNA TGTGCCAGCAGTCTCGTCCATTTAGCGGGGGCAAGAAAGACCCAGTACTTC.